The text below deals with one T cell receptor (beta chain). Time point denoted: peripheral blood 6 weeks after treatment start. This sample is part of a study of PD-L1 blockade in urothelial cancer. Study-level background: Patients' atezolizumab regimen, 1,200 mg intravenously every 3 weeks, began in 2014. Among blood samples, the median T cell count was approximately 140,000.

The CDR3 is 14 residues long. Germline loops: CDR1 SQVTM, CDR2 ANQGSEA. V dropped 7 bases and J dropped 6; count of bases not matched to a gene: 12. The assay was immunoSEQ multiplex PCR, and TCRdb's table has in-frame clones only and misses some. The data show 15,000 to 20,000 clones, with about four fifths seen just once and less than 2% held by the top ten. This material consisted of PBMCs, taken around atezolizumab (anti-PD-L1) treatment. This TCR derives from a man in his fifties with urothelial cancer. The V call is TRBV29-1, the J call TRBJ2-1; 7 bases line up with TRBD1. The CDR3 is CSASNRGTANEQFF. The CDR3 coding sequence is TGCAGCGCTTCGAACCGTGGGACAGCCAATGAGCAGTTCTTC.